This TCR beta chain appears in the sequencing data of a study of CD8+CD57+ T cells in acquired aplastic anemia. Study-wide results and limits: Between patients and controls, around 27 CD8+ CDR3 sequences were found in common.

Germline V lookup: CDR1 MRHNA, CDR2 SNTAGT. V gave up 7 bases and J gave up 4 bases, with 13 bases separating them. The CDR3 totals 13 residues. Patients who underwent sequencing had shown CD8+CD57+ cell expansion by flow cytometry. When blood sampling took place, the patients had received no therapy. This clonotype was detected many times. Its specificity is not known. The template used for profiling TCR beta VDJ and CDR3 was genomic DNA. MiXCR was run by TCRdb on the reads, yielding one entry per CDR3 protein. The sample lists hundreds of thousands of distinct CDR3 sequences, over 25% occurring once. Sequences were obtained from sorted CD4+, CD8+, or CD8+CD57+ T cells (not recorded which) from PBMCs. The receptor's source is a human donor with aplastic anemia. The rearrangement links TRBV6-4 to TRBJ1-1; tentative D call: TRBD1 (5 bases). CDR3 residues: CASKSGRGTEAFF. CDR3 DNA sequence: TGTGCCAGCAAATCGGGGAGGGGCACTGAAGCTTTCTTT.